The source of this T cell receptor (beta chain) is a study of blood T cell repertoires in COVID-19. Turning to the study itself: Spain, Italy and the United States supplied samples that represented acute and convalescent COVID-19. In each case, the material was cDNA or gDNA derived from T cells, B-cell-depleted T cells, or PBMCs.

CDR3 length: 14 residues. CDR1 and CDR2 (germline): SGHTA, FQGNSA. The germline V and J ends were trimmed by 1 base and 8 bases, with 11 bases remaining between them. In the study's own analysis: Nucleated cell number was recorded as an estimate derived from reference gene primer amplification. TCRdb keeps only in-frame clones here, not all; method: immunoSEQ multiplex PCR. V, J and clone size reflect that table, while D and trimming were determined from the DNA. The sample includes about 59,000 clones, roughly 80% of them seen just once. The chain uses TRBV7-2 and TRBJ1-4; D might be TRBD1 (6 bases). The receptor's source is an older man with acute or convalescent COVID-19. Specimen: peripheral blood. For the CDR3, the DNA is TGTGCCAGCAGCTTAGGGGGGCCAGCAGAAAAACTGTTTTTT. Amino acids: CASSLGGPAEKLFF.